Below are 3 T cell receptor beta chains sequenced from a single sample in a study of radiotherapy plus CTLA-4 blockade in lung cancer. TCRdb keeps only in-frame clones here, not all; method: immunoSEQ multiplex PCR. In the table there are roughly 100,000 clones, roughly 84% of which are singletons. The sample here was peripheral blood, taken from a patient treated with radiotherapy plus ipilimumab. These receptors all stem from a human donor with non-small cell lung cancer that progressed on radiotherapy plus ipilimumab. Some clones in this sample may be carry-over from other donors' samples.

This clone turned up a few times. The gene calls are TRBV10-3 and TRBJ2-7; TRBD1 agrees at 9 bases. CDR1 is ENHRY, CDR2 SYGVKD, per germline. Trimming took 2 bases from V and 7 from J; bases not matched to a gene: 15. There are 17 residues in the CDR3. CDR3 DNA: TGTGCCATCAGTGAGGCTGACTTCGACGGGACAGGGAGGGAGCAGTACTTC. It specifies CAISEADFDGTGREQYF.

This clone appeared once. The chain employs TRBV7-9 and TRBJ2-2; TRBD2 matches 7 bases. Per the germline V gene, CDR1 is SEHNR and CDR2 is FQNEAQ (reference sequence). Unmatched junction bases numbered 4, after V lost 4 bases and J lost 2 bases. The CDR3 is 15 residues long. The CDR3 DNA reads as TGTGCCAGCAGCTCTCGGGGGGATAACACCGGGGAGCTGTTTTTT. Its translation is CASSSRGDNTGELFF.

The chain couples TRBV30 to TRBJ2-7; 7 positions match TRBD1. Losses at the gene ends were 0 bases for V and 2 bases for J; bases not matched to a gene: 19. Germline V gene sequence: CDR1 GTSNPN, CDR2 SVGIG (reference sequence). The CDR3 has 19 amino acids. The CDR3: CAWSVSARGQDDGTYEQYF. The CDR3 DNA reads TGTGCCTGGAGTGTAAGCGCCCGAGGACAGGATGATGGGACCTACGAGCAGTACTTC.